A single sample gave rise to the 30 T cell receptor beta chains below, sequenced in a study of beta chain features in type 1 diabetes. The isolated RNA, all of it, was reverse transcribed, so expressed TCRB transcripts were what got sequenced. Measured with immunoSEQ multiplex PCR; TCRdb has only the in-frame clones, and not every one. The sample shows hundreds of thousands of clones, around 28% of them seen only once. The specimen sequenced was naive CD4+ T cells from blood. These receptors came from a man aged 18 to 35 in good health.

V gene TRBV7-3 combines with J gene TRBJ2-3; the match to TRBD1 covers 7 bases. V was clipped by 7 bases and J by 0 bases; unmatched bases: 4. CDR1 is SGHTA and CDR2 is FQGTGA in the germline V gene. The CDR3 length is 14 residues. The CDR3 spells CASTRGLSTDTQYF. In DNA, the CDR3 is TGTGCCAGCACCAGGGGGTTGAGCACAGATACGCAGTATTTT.

This CDR3 is CAWSTGNTADTQYF. In nucleotides, the CDR3 is TGTGCCTGGAGTACGGGGAATACGGCAGATACGCAGTATTTT. The genes are TRBV30 and TRBJ2-3; D is perhaps TRBD2 (5 bases). The length of the CDR3 is 14 residues. Germline lookup yields CDR1 GTSNPN and CDR2 SVGIG (reference sequence). Trimming stripped 2 bases from V and 4 bases from J, with 13 bases between.

Only a few counts were recorded for this clone. The gene calls are TRBV30 and TRBJ2-7; 10 nucleotides match TRBD2. Germline lookup yields CDR1 GTSNPN and CDR2 SVGIG (reference sequence). Trimming removed 3 bases from V and 6 bases from J; junction bases left unmatched: 14. The CDR3 is 16 residues long. The CDR3 sequence: CAWSPTWTSGRGEQYF. DNA for the CDR3: TGTGCCTGGAGCCCCACGTGGACTAGCGGTCGCGGCGAGCAGTACTTC.

The chain uses TRBV7-2 and TRBJ2-1; 12 positions match TRBD2. The CDR3 has 19 amino acids. J gave up 3 bases and V 2 bases, and 11 bases lay outside the gene matches. In germline, CDR1 is SGHTA, CDR2 FQGNSA. Here the CDR3 DNA reads TGTGCCAGCAGCTTACTGACTAGCGGGAGACTGAGGGGCTACAATGAGCAGTTCTTC. This gives the protein CASSLLTSGRLRGYNEQFF.

This clone was recorded a few times. This rearrangement joins TRBV7-8 to TRBJ2-3; 9 nucleotides match TRBD2. V lost 5 bases, J lost 2 bases, and 8 bases stayed unmatched. The CDR3 has 16 amino acids. CDR1 SGHVS and CDR2 FQNEAQ come from the germline V gene. The CDR3 coding sequence is TGTGCCAGCAGCACCCCGACTAGCGGATTCACAGATACGCAGTATTTT. Amino acid sequence: CASSTPTSGFTDTQYF.

This clone was detected a few times. The rearrangement joins TRBV30 to TRBJ2-5; 8 bases fit TRBD1. This CDR3 comprises 13 residues. Germline V CDR1 and CDR2: GTSNPN, SVGIG (reference sequence). V was pared by 4 bases and J by 6 bases, with 7 bases of the junction left unmatched. The CDR3 here is CAWTTDRGQTQYF. Written as DNA, the CDR3 is TGTGCCTGGACCACCGACAGGGGTCAGACCCAGTACTTC.

The chain links TRBV7-9 to TRBJ2-7, with D perhaps TRBD1 or TRBD2 (5 bases each). CDR3 length: 14 residues. Germline V gene lookup returns CDR1 SEHNR and CDR2 FQNEAQ (reference sequence). V lost 4 bases and J 2 bases, leaving 12 bases between the germline ends. CDR3 amino acids: CASSSVGGPYEQYF. DNA for the CDR3: TGTGCCAGCAGCTCCGTTGGGGGTCCCTACGAGCAGTACTTC. Full variable domain (outside the CDR3, taken from reference TRBV7-9 and TRBJ2-7): DTGVSQNPRHKITKRGQNVTFRCDPISEHNRLYWYRQTLGQGPEFLTYFQNEAQLEKSRLLSDRFSAERPKGSFSTLEIQRTEQGDSAMYLCASSSVGGPYEQYFGPGTRLTVT.

This clone was seen more than once but under ten times. This chain joins TRBV30 and TRBJ2-7, with a weak D call TRBD1 (5 bases). This CDR3 is 11 amino acids long. Germline V gene lookup returns CDR1 GTSNPN and CDR2 SVGIG (reference sequence). Between the trimmed V and J ends, which lost 2 bases and 8 bases, there was a span of 10 bases. CDR3 nucleotides: TGTGCCTGGAGTTCGGACATCAAGCAGTACTTC. Translation gives CAWSSDIKQYF.

The chain employs TRBV2 and TRBJ1-1, with a tentative D call TRBD1 (5 bases). There are 16 residues in the CDR3. V lost 7 bases and J lost 1, with 19 bases in between. Germline V lookup: CDR1 SNHLY, CDR2 FYNNEI. The CDR3 bases are TGTGCCAGCAATCCTTCCTCCGGGACGAGGAACACTGAAGCTTTCTTT. This translates into CASNPSSGTRNTEAFF.

About this clone itself: Other DNA sequences in this specimen translate into the identical CDR3. Here the CDR3 DNA reads TGCAGTGCTGAGGACGGAGAGACCCAGTACTTC. Protein sequence: CSAEDGETQYF. V gene TRBV20-1 combines with J gene TRBJ2-5; D ambiguous. This CDR3 has 11 amino acids. Germline values: CDR1 DFQATT, CDR2 SNEGSKA (reference sequence). The germline V and J ends were trimmed by 5 bases and 4 bases, with 8 bases remaining between them.

This chain connects TRBV27 to TRBJ2-5, with D uncertain. CDR3 length: 13 residues. V lost 8 bases and J lost 5, with 15 bases in between. Germline CDR1 and CDR2: MNHEY and SMNVEV (reference sequence). CDR3 nucleotides: TGTGCCAGCGGGCTAAGAGGTCGGGAGACCCAGTACTTC. Its translation: CASGLRGRETQYF.

The gene calls are TRBV11-3 and TRBJ2-1; D is possibly TRBD2 (6 bases). The germline V gene has CDR1 SGHNT and CDR2 YENEEA. There are 15 residues in the CDR3. Trimming pared 3 bases from V and 3 bases from J, leaving 12 bases between. In nucleotides, the CDR3 is TGTGCCAGCAGCTTGGGCGGGAAGATCTACAATGAGCAGTTCTTC. Its translation: CASSLGGKIYNEQFF.

This chain connects TRBV7-9 to TRBJ2-7, with D perhaps TRBD2 (6 bases). There are 14 residues in the CDR3. Germline V CDR1 and CDR2: SEHNR, FQNEAQ (reference sequence). V was cut by 5 bases and J by 2 bases, with 13 bases left in between. CDR3 region: CASSRTGGPYEQYF. The CDR3 bases are TGTGCCAGCAGCCGCACAGGAGGGCCCTACGAGCAGTACTTC.

On this clone itself: This same CDR3 is encoded by further DNA sequences in the sample. The CDR3 DNA sequence: TGTGCCTGGAGCCCTCATTCCGCCTACGAGCAGTACTTC. Translation: CAWSPHSAYEQYF. This chain uses TRBV30 with TRBJ2-7; D is uncertain. Trimming removed 3 bases from V and 2 bases from J, with 11 bases in between. Germline CDR1 reads GTSNPN; CDR2 reads SVGIG (reference sequence). The CDR3 runs to 13 residues.

This clone was detected only a few times. The gene calls are TRBV30 and TRBJ2-7, with 12 bases fitting TRBD1. CDR3 size: 15 residues. Germline-derived CDR1 and CDR2 are GTSNPN and SVGIG (reference sequence). V lost 1 base and J lost 7; bases outside the gene matches: 8. The CDR3 spells CAWSATGTGGEEQYF. CDR3 in DNA: TGTGCCTGGAGTGCCACCGGGACAGGGGGCGAGGAGCAGTACTTC.

The chain uses TRBV25-1 and TRBJ2-3; no clear D gene. Germline CDR1 MGHDK, CDR2 SYGVNS. V was trimmed by 4 bases and J by 2 bases, leaving 4 bases between them. The CDR3 runs to 12 residues. CDR3 DNA: TGTGCCAGCAGTGGCCCCACAGATACGCAGTATTTT. This sequence encodes CASSGPTDTQYF.

This sequence joins TRBV29-1 and TRBJ2-5; D perhaps matches TRBD1 (6 bases). From germline, CDR1 is SQVTM and CDR2 ANQGSEA. Trimming shortened V by 0 bases and J by 4 bases, and 9 bases separated the two germline ends. The CDR3 is 13 residues long. For the CDR3, the DNA is TGCAGCGTTGAAGAGGGCAGGGGAGAGACCCAGTACTTC. This encodes CSVEEGRGETQYF.

The sample holds a few counts of this clone. CDR3 nucleotide sequence: TGCAGCGTTGGACCGAACACCGGGGAGCTGTTTTTT. It codes for CSVGPNTGELFF. The V call is TRBV29-1, the J call TRBJ2-2; D unresolved. The CDR3 spans 12 residues. Germline V gene data show CDR1 as SQVTM and CDR2 as ANQGSEA. The germline V and J ends were trimmed by 4 bases and 0 bases, with 3 bases remaining between them.

In its sample, this clone was seen a few times. The chain employs TRBV19 and TRBJ2-1; a possible D gene is TRBD1 (6 bases). Germline CDR1 reads LNHDA; CDR2 reads SQIVND (reference sequence). The CDR3 has 13 residues. V was trimmed by 4 bases and J by 5 bases, leaving 9 bases between them. The CDR3 DNA reads as TGTGCCAGTAGTACAGGGGCCCACAATGAGCAGTTCTTC. This gives the protein CASSTGAHNEQFF.

The rearrangement links TRBV5-4 to TRBJ2-1, with 8 nucleotides matching TRBD2. J lost 10 bases, V lost 1 base, and 13 bases had no gene match. Germline V CDR1 and CDR2: SGHNT, YYREEE (reference sequence). This CDR3 has 16 amino acids. CDR3 sequence reads: CASSLRWTSYPREQFF. The CDR3 bases are TGTGCCAGCAGCTTGAGGTGGACTAGCTACCCCAGGGAGCAGTTCTTC. Drawing the rest from reference TRBV5-4 and TRBJ2-1, the complete variable domain is ETGVTQSPTHLIKTRGQQVTLRCSSQSGHNTVSWYQQALGQGPQFIFQYYREEENGRGNFPPRFSGLQFPNYSSELNVNALELDDSALYLCASSLRWTSYPREQFFGPGTRLTVL.

This chain connects TRBV28 to TRBJ2-7; tentative D call: TRBD1 (6 bases). CDR3 length: 15 residues. The germline CDR1 and CDR2 sequences are MDHEN and SYDVKM. The V end was cut by 5 bases, the J end by 3 bases, with 17 bases between. DNA for the CDR3: TGTGCCAGCAGTATGCACGATGGACAGAGCTACGAGCAGTACTTC. This translates into CASSMHDGQSYEQYF.

In its sample, this clone was seen a few times. The rearrangement joins TRBV5-4 to TRBJ2-1; 7 bases match TRBD2. The CDR3 is 13 amino acids. Germline V lookup: CDR1 SGHNT, CDR2 YYREEE (reference sequence). V shed 1 base and J 8 bases; nucleotides not matched to a gene: 3. The CDR3 bases are TGTGCCAGCAGCTTGATGGCGGGGGATGAGCAGTTCTTC. Protein: CASSLMAGDEQFF.

V is TRBV20-1 and J is TRBJ2-5, with TRBD2 as a possible D gene (5 bases). CDR3 size: 11 residues. From germline, CDR1 is DFQATT and CDR2 SNEGSKA (reference sequence). In nucleotides, the CDR3 is TGCAGCTGCGAAGGGAGACAGACCCAGTACTTC. It specifies CSCEGRQTQYF.

The V and J genes are TRBV11-2 and TRBJ2-5; unclear D gene. CDR3 length: 11 residues. Germline V gene data show CDR1 as SGHAT and CDR2 as FQNNGV. The V gene lost 5 bases and the J gene lost 5 bases, with 6 bases spanning the gap. The CDR3 is CASSQAETQYF. The CDR3 nucleotides read TGTGCCAGCAGCCAAGCGGAGACCCAGTACTTC.

The chain joins TRBV30 to TRBJ2-7, with D possibly being TRBD1 or TRBD2 (6 bases each). V was cut by 2 bases and J by 5 bases, with 19 bases left in between. This CDR3 has 15 amino acids. Per germline, CDR1 GTSNPN and CDR2 SVGIG (reference sequence). The chain's CDR3 is CAWSIPGGVWNEQYF. In DNA, the CDR3 is TGTGCCTGGAGTATTCCCGGGGGCGTGTGGAACGAGCAGTACTTC.

The chain links TRBV10-3 to TRBJ2-7; D perhaps matches TRBD1 (6 bases). Germline V lookup: CDR1 ENHRY, CDR2 SYGVKD. Trimming cost V 3 bases and J 3 bases, with 12 bases left between them. The CDR3 covers 14 residues. This CDR3 reads CAISELQGDYEQYF. In DNA, the CDR3 is TGTGCCATCAGTGAACTACAGGGAGACTACGAGCAGTACTTC.

There are a few counts of this clone. The chain combines TRBV27 with TRBJ2-3, with D maybe TRBD1 (5 bases). CDR1 and CDR2 (germline): MNHEY, SMNVEV (reference sequence). This CDR3 spans 14 amino acids. The ends were cut back, 7 bases at V and 6 bases at J, with 17 bases in the middle. The CDR3 region is CASKTVRILDTQYF. In DNA form, the CDR3 reads TGTGCCAGCAAGACAGTCCGCATATTGGATACGCAGTATTTT.

This rearrangement joins TRBV10-3 to TRBJ2-3; TRBD2 matches at 15 bases. Unmatched junction bases numbered 3, after V lost 4 bases and J lost 4 bases. There are 16 residues in the CDR3. CDR1 and CDR2 (germline): ENHRY, SYGVKD. CDR3 bases: TGTGCCATCAGTGCTGGACTAGCGGGAGGGCCAGATACGCAGTATTTT. Protein product: CAISAGLAGGPDTQYF.

This clone came up a few times. The V call is TRBV7-6, the J call TRBJ2-7; D possibly uses TRBD1 or TRBD2 (5 bases each). This CDR3 spans 16 amino acids. Germline V lookup: CDR1 SGHVS, CDR2 FNYEAQ. The ends were cut back, 5 bases at V and 0 bases at J, with 17 bases in the middle. This chain's CDR3 is CASSPVGTASSYEQYF. The CDR3 DNA follows: TGTGCCAGCAGCCCGGTCGGGACGGCGAGCTCCTACGAGCAGTACTTC.

The chain carries TRBV7-2 and TRBJ2-3, with D unclear. Trimming stripped 1 base from V and 6 bases from J, with 11 bases between. CDR3 size: 14 residues. Germline V lookup: CDR1 SGHTA, CDR2 FQGNSA. CDR3: CASSLVNVGDTQYF. Here the CDR3 DNA reads TGTGCCAGCAGCTTAGTCAATGTCGGGGATACGCAGTATTTT.